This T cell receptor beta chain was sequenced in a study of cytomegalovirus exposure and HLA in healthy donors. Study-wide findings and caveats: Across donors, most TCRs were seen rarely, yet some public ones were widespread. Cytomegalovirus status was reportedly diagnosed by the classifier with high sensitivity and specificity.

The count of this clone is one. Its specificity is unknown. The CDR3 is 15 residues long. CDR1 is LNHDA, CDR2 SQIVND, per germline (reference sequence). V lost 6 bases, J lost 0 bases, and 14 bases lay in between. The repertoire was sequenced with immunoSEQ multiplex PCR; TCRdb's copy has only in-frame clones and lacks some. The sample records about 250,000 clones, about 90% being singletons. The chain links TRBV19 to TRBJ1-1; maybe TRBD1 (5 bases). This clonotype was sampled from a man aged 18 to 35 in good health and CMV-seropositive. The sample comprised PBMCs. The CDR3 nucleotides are TGTGCCAGTAGATCGGGGGGTACATTGAACACTGAAGCTTTCTTT. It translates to CASRSGGTLNTEAFF.